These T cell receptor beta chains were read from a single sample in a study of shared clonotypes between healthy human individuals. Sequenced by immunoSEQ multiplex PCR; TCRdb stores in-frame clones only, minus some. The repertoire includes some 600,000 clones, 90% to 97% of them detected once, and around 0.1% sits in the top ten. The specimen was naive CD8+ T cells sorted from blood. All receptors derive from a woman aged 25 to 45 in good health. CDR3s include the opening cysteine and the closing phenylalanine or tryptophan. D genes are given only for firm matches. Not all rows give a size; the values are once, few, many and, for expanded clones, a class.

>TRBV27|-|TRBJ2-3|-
CASSLSTVYGTDTQYF
TGTGCCAGCAGTTTATCCACAGTGTACGGCACAGATACGCAGTATTTT
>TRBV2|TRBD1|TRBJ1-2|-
CASSDPGQGLYDYTF
TGTGCCAGCAGTGATCCGGGACAGGGATTATATGACTACACCTTC
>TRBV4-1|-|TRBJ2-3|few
CASSLSSQGTGTDTQYF
TGCGCCAGCAGCCTTTCCTCCCAGGGAACAGGCACAGATACGCAGTATTTT
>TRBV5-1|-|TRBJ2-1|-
CASSLVGTSTNEQFF
TGCGCCAGCAGCTTGGTAGGGACTTCTACCAATGAGCAGTTCTTC
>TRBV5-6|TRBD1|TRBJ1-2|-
CASSLRMWDRGFYGYTF
TGTGCCAGCAGCCTAAGGATGTGGGACAGGGGTTTCTATGGCTACACCTTC
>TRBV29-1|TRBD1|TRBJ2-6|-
CSVVGTAGANVLTF
TGCAGCGTTGTTGGGACAGCTGGGGCCAACGTCCTGACTTTC
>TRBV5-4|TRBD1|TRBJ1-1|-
CASRAPTGSNMNTEAFF
TGTGCCAGCAGGGCCCCGACAGGGAGCAACATGAACACTGAAGCTTTCTTT
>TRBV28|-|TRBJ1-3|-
CASSLSGSSGNTIYF
TGTGCCAGCAGTTTATCAGGGAGCTCTGGAAACACCATATATTTT
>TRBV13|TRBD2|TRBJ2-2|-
CASSLGGTSGNTGELFF
TGTGCCAGCAGCTTAGGCGGGACTAGCGGGAACACCGGGGAGCTGTTTTTT
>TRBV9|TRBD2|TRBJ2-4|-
CASSVGSSGREGNIQYF
TGTGCCAGCAGCGTAGGGTCTAGCGGGAGGGAGGGAAACATTCAGTACTTC
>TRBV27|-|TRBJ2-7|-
CASSPEASLLSYEQYF
TGTGCCAGCAGCCCAGAGGCCTCCCTCCTCTCCTACGAGCAGTACTTC
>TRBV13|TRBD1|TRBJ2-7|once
CASSLEGQIYEQYF
TGTGCCAGCAGCTTAGAGGGACAGATCTACGAGCAGTACTTC
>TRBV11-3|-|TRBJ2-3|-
CASSLDARDTQYF
TGTGCCAGCAGCTTAGATGCTAGGGATACGCAGTATTTT
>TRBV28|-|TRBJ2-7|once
CASSLGREDEQYF
TGTGCCAGCAGTTTAGGTCGAGAAGACGAGCAGTACTTC
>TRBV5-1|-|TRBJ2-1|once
CASSLYGFDEQFF
TGCGCCAGCAGCTTGTATGGGTTCGATGAGCAGTTCTTC
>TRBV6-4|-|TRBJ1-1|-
CASSEFRGTEAFF
TGTGCCAGCAGTGAATTTAGGGGCACTGAAGCTTTCTTT
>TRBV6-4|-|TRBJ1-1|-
CASSDGHEAFF
TGTGCCAGCAGTGATGGACATGAAGCTTTCTTT
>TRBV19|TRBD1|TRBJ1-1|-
CASSIGAGGITEAFF
TGTGCCAGTAGTATAGGGGCAGGGGGAATCACTGAAGCTTTCTTT
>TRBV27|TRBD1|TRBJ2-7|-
CASSSDRAPYEQYF
TGTGCCAGCAGTTCGGACAGGGCCCCCTACGAGCAGTACTTC
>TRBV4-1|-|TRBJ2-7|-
CASSQDQGSGYEQYF
TGCGCCAGCAGCCAAGATCAGGGCAGCGGTTACGAGCAGTACTTC
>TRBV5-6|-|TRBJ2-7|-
CASSLAYEQYF
TGTGCCAGCAGCTTGGCATACGAGCAGTACTTC
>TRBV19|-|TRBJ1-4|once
CASSPRATNEKLFF
TGTGCCAGTAGTCCACGGGCAACTAATGAAAAACTGTTTTTT
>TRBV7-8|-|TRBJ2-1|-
CASSLDRRNEQFF
TGTGCCAGCAGCTTAGACCGTCGTAATGAGCAGTTCTTC
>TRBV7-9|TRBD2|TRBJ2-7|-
CASSLATSGRARSYEQYF
TGTGCCAGCAGCTTAGCGACTAGCGGGAGGGCCCGCTCCTACGAGCAGTACTTC
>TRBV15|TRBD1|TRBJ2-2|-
CATSSRDRGHTGELFF
TGTGCCACCAGCAGCCGGGACAGGGGGCACACCGGGGAGCTGTTTTTT
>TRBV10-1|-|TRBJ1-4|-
CASSDTGKLFF
TGCGCCAGCAGTGATACTGGAAAACTGTTTTTT
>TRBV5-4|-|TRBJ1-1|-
CASSSQAEAFF
TGTGCCAGCAGCTCGCAGGCTGAAGCTTTCTTT
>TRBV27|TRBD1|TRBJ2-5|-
CATTIRQGSETQYF
TGTGCCACCACGATCAGACAGGGTTCGGAGACCCAGTACTTC
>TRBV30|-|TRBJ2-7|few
CAWGAGDEQYF
TGTGCCTGGGGGGCAGGGGACGAGCAGTACTTC
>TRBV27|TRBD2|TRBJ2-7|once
CASSFQRELGEQYF
TGTGCCAGCAGTTTCCAGCGGGAGCTGGGCGAGCAGTACTTC
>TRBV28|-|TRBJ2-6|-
CASSSLLVGEQGFTGANVLTF
TGTGCCAGCAGCTCTTTATTGGTCGGGGAACAGGGTTTCACTGGGGCCAACGTCCTGACTTTC
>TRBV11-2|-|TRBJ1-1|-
CASSFLGSEAFF
TGTGCCAGCAGCTTTTTGGGGTCTGAAGCTTTCTTT
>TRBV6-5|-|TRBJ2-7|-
CASSYGRTYEQYF
TGTGCCAGCAGTTATGGCAGGACCTACGAGCAGTACTTC